Below are 10 T cell receptor beta chains sequenced from a single sample in a study of cytomegalovirus exposure and HLA in healthy donors. The primer mix had 60 Vbeta and 13 Jbeta primers. Sequenced by immunoSEQ multiplex PCR; TCRdb stores in-frame clones only, minus some. The data hold some 150,000 clones, with around 64% observed a single time. Source material: PBMCs. The receptors here all came from a woman aged 25 to 39 in good health and CMV-seronegative.

The chain is built from TRBV2 and TRBJ1-3; possibly TRBD1 for D (6 bases). This CDR3 has 14 residues. Trimming cost V 9 bases and J 0 bases, with 12 bases left between them. From germline, CDR1 is SNHLY and CDR2 FYNNEI. The CDR3 loop reads CASCRGLSGNTIYF. CDR3 DNA: TGTGCCAGTTGCAGGGGCCTCTCTGGAAACACCATATATTTT.

The genes are TRBV30 and TRBJ2-1; D unresolved. Germline V gene sequence: CDR1 GTSNPN, CDR2 SVGIG (reference sequence). This CDR3 comprises 12 residues. V lost 0 bases, J lost 10 bases, and 10 bases lay in between. The CDR3, as DNA: TGTGCCTGGAGTGTTGTCGGGTTAGAGCAGTTCTTC. This gives the protein CAWSVVGLEQFF.

This chain uses TRBV19 with TRBJ2-7, with TRBD2 matching 11 bases. The CDR3 totals 16 residues. The germline V gene has CDR1 LNHDA and CDR2 SQIVND (reference sequence). V gave up 3 bases and J gave up 4 bases; unmatched junction bases: 8. The CDR3 nucleotides are TGTGCCAGTAGTATCCAAACTAGCGGGAGTATTTACGAGCAGTACTTC. It codes for CASSIQTSGSIYEQYF.

This clone was detected once. V and J are TRBV19 and TRBJ1-5; TRBD1 matches 7 bases. V was pared by 3 bases and J by 6 bases, with 5 bases of the junction left unmatched. This CDR3 is 14 amino acids long. Germline V gene data show CDR1 as LNHDA and CDR2 as SQIVND (reference sequence). The CDR3 sequence: CASSITGAGQPQHF. For the CDR3, the DNA is TGTGCCAGTAGTATCACAGGGGCAGGTCAGCCCCAGCATTTT.

This chain joins TRBV5-1 and TRBJ2-1; 8 nucleotides agree with TRBD1. Germline loops: CDR1 SGHRS, CDR2 YFSETQ. This CDR3 region has 12 residues. With 1 base clipped from V and 9 bases from J, the junction kept 0 bases outside the gene matches. For the CDR3, the DNA is TGCGCCAGCAGCTTGACAGGGGGTGAGCAGTTCTTC. This gives the protein CASSLTGGEQFF.

Here the CDR3 reads CASSTWDRAYEQYF. In nucleotides, the CDR3 is TGTGCCAGTAGTACCTGGGACAGGGCCTACGAGCAGTACTTC. The rearrangement links TRBV19 to TRBJ2-7; 9 nucleotides line up with TRBD1. The CDR3 has 14 amino acids. V lost 4 bases, J lost 2 bases, and 3 bases stayed unmatched. Per the germline V gene, CDR1 is LNHDA and CDR2 is SQIVND (reference sequence).

This sequence joins TRBV5-4 and TRBJ2-3; weak D call: TRBD2 (7 bases). The CDR3 contains 14 residues. CDR1 SGHNT and CDR2 YYREEE come from the germline V gene (reference sequence). V lost 4 bases, J lost 1 base, and 10 bases lay in between. The CDR3 region has the DNA TGTGCCAGCAGCCTGCGGGGGCGCACAGATACGCAGTATTTT. This translates into CASSLRGRTDTQYF.

The rearrangement links TRBV28 to TRBJ2-1; no reliable D call. The ends were cut back, 2 bases at V and 3 bases at J, with 11 bases in the middle. The CDR3 sequence is 15 residues long. Germline V gives CDR1 MDHEN, CDR2 SYDVKM. The CDR3 DNA follows: TGTGCCAGCAGTTTAACCGGGTTGAACTACAATGAGCAGTTCTTC. As protein: CASSLTGLNYNEQFF.

J is TRBJ1-6 and V is TRBV2; 7 nucleotides agree with TRBD1. The germline CDR1 and CDR2 sequences are SNHLY and FYNNEI. The CDR3 totals 15 residues. Losses at the gene ends were 3 bases for V and 7 bases for J; bases not matched to a gene: 6. CDR3 sequence reads: CASSDRDSKNSPLHF. The CDR3 region has the DNA TGTGCCAGCAGTGACCGGGACAGCAAAAATTCACCCCTCCACTTT.

V and J are TRBV2 and TRBJ1-5, with D possibly TRBD1 on 6 matching bases. Germline V gene lookup returns CDR1 SNHLY and CDR2 FYNNEI. With 5 bases removed from V and 7 bases from J, the gap between germline ends came to 18 bases. The CDR3 extends over 15 amino acids. The CDR3 nucleotides read TGTGCCAGCAGTTCCCCTGTGAGAGGGGGACAGCCCCAGCATTTT. Protein sequence: CASSSPVRGGQPQHF.